The 8 T cell receptor beta chains given below trace back to one sample, sequenced in a study of cytomegalovirus exposure and HLA in healthy donors. It was with 60 Vbeta and 13 Jbeta primers that the PCR ran. Some clones are missing from TCRdb's copy, which holds only in-frame ones; the method was immunoSEQ multiplex PCR. The sample data list around 75,000 clones. Sequencing was done on a sample of PBMCs. These receptors were obtained from a man aged 35 to 55 in good health and CMV-seronegative.

The chain recombines TRBV5-6 with TRBJ1-1; D remains ambiguous. The germline V gene encodes CDR1 SGHDT and CDR2 YYEEEE. The V and J ends lost 6 bases and 4 bases respectively, with 10 bases between them. This CDR3 contains 12 residues. CDR3 coding DNA: TGTGCCAGCACCGGTTCGGGCACTGAAGCTTTCTTT. Translation: CASTGSGTEAFF.

The chain couples TRBV11-3 to TRBJ2-3; possible D gene TRBD2, 5 bases. V gave up 1 base and J gave up 4 bases, with 15 bases separating them. Germline V gene data show CDR1 as SGHNT and CDR2 as YENEEA. This CDR3 contains 16 residues. CDR3 DNA sequence: TGTGCCAGCAGCTTAGGGGCTAGCCCTCTCTCAGATACGCAGTATTTT. Translating gives CASSLGASPLSDTQYF. Based on the CDR3 plus reference TRBV11-3 and TRBJ2-3, the full variable domain is EAGVVQSPRYKIIEKKQPVAFWCNPISGHNTLYWYLQNLGQGPELLIRYENEEAVDDSQLPKDRFSAERLKGVDSTLKIQPAELGDSAVYLCASSLGASPLSDTQYFGPGTRLTVL.

This chain connects TRBV15 to TRBJ2-7; TRBD2 is a possible D gene (5 bases). V gave up 1 base and J gave up 6 bases, with 13 bases separating them. There are 14 residues in the CDR3. CDR1 and CDR2 (germline): LNHNV, YYDKDF (reference sequence). The CDR3 DNA reads TGTGCCACCAGCAGAGTTACGGAGGCAAGCGAGCAGTACTTC. This codes for CATSRVTEASEQYF.

The rearrangement links TRBV6-1 to TRBJ2-3; tentative D call: TRBD1 (6 bases). V was cut by 8 bases and J by 7 bases, with 13 bases left in between. The CDR3 totals 12 residues. Germline CDR1 and CDR2: MNHNS and SASEGT. The CDR3 is CASSPRGNTQYF. The CDR3 DNA sequence: TGTGCCAGCTCCCCAAGGGGGAATACGCAGTATTTT.

This chain links TRBV19 with TRBJ2-5; no clear D. This CDR3 has 14 residues. Germline CDR1 is LNHDA and CDR2 is SQIVND (reference sequence). Trimming took off 3 bases at V and 4 bases at J, with 12 bases between the two ends. The DNA of the CDR3 is TGTGCCAGTAGTATCTCACTAATTGGAGAGACCCAGTACTTC. Protein sequence: CASSISLIGETQYF.

The V call is TRBV4-3, the J call TRBJ2-6, with a possible D match to TRBD1 (5 bases). Between the trimmed V and J ends, which lost 3 bases and 0 bases, there was a span of 12 bases. The CDR3 covers 17 residues. The V gene's germline CDR1 is LGHNA and CDR2 YSLEER. The CDR3 coding sequence is TGCGCCAGCAGCCAGGACACGAGAACCTCTGGGGCCAACGTCCTGACTTTC. Translation: CASSQDTRTSGANVLTF.

The chain employs TRBV10-3 and TRBJ2-3, with 8 bases fitting TRBD2. The germline V gene has CDR1 ENHRY and CDR2 SYGVKD. This CDR3 is built from 16 residues. J was trimmed by 2 bases and V by 3 bases; bases with no gene match: 7. The CDR3 reads CAISDRGAGDTDTQYF. CDR3 sequence (DNA): TGTGCCATCAGTGACCGGGGAGCGGGGGACACAGATACGCAGTATTTT.

This chain uses TRBV28 with TRBJ2-5, with 7 bases aligning to TRBD1. The ends lost 5 bases at V and 4 bases at J; junction bases unmatched: 4. CDR3 length: 13 amino acids. Germline lookup yields CDR1 MDHEN and CDR2 SYDVKM. The CDR3 spells CASSMTGIETQYF. For the CDR3, the DNA is TGTGCCAGCAGTATGACAGGGATAGAGACCCAGTACTTC.